Listed here are 10 T cell receptor beta chains from one sample, sequenced in a study of T-cell memory formation after mild COVID-19. TCRdb used MiXCR to reprocess the 5' RACE reads, holding one entry per CDR3 protein. In the table there are under 450,000 distinct CDR3 sequences, less than 25% of which are singletons. Specimen: PBMCs or a T cell subset sorted from them (not recorded which). Every receptor here comes from an adult woman who had mild COVID-19 (a few samples of this study predate the infection). Cell type and time point are not known.

The genes are TRBV7-9 and TRBJ2-1; D call uncertain. Trimming removed 2 bases from V and 5 bases from J, with 10 bases in between. Germline V gene sequence: CDR1 SEHNR, CDR2 FQNEAQ (reference sequence). The CDR3 has 14 amino acids. CDR3 bases: TGTGCCAGCAGCTTATCACTGTTTAACAATGAGCAGTTCTTC. Its protein is CASSLSLFNNEQFF.

This clonotype was seen a few times. The V call is TRBV5-1, the J call TRBJ2-2; maybe TRBD2 (5 bases). V lost 3 bases and J 1 base, leaving 19 bases between the germline ends. CDR1 is SGHRS and CDR2 is YFSETQ in the germline V gene. There are 18 residues in the CDR3. CDR3 nucleotides: TGCGCCAGCAGCTCCACACCCCCCGGGGTTATGAACACCGGGGAGCTGTTTTTT. It translates to CASSSTPPGVMNTGELFF.

There are a few counts of this clonotype. V gene TRBV19 combines with J gene TRBJ1-3; D is uncertain. The germline V gene has CDR1 LNHDA and CDR2 SQIVND (reference sequence). CDR3 length equals 12 residues. The V end lost 4 bases, the J end lost 2 bases, and 3 bases lay between the germline ends. The CDR3 protein is CASSTPGNTIYF. In DNA form, the CDR3 reads TGTGCCAGTAGTACCCCTGGAAACACCATATATTTT.

V is TRBV6-2 or TRBV6-3 and J is TRBJ2-7; TRBD2 matches 8 bases. The CDR3 totals 16 residues. Germline V gene sequence: CDR1 MNHEY, CDR2 SVGEGT. The V segment lost 4 bases and the J segment 2 bases; nucleotides outside the gene matches: 10. CDR3 amino acids: CASSSHSKGLAYEQYF. As DNA, the CDR3 is TGTGCCAGCAGTTCGCACTCCAAGGGACTAGCCTACGAGCAGTACTTC.

The gene calls are TRBV30 and TRBJ1-5; D remains unclear. This CDR3 has 14 amino acids. V lost 4 bases and J 2 bases, leaving 12 bases between the germline ends. Looked up from germline, CDR1 is GTSNPN and CDR2 is SVGIG (reference sequence). The chain's CDR3 is CAWTDGVGNQPQHF. CDR3 sequence (DNA): TGTGCCTGGACCGACGGTGTGGGCAATCAGCCCCAGCATTTT. Full variable domain (remainder filled in from reference TRBV30 and TRBJ1-5): SQTIHQWPATLVQPVGSPLSLECTVEGTSNPNLYWYRQAAGRGLQLLFYSVGIGQISSEVPQNLSASRPQDRQFILSSKKLLLSDSGFYLCAWTDGVGNQPQHFGDGTRLSIL.

This clonotype was picked up many times. The V call is TRBV7-8, the J call TRBJ2-7, with D uncertain. This CDR3 comprises 13 residues. V lost 0 bases and J 5 bases, leaving 8 bases between the germline ends. Per germline, CDR1 SGHVS and CDR2 FQNEAQ. The CDR3 loop is CASSLAIADEQYF. The CDR3 coding sequence is TGTGCCAGCAGCTTAGCTATCGCCGACGAGCAGTACTTC.

This rearrangement joins TRBV24-1 to TRBJ2-5, with 9 positions matching TRBD1. CDR1 is KGHDR and CDR2 is SFDVKD in the germline V gene. This CDR3 contains 20 residues. V was pared by 3 bases and J by 2 bases, with 18 bases of the junction left unmatched. The CDR3 here is CATSDPSPDRGIGEQETQYF. CDR3 in DNA: TGTGCCACCAGTGATCCATCACCGGACAGGGGAATCGGGGAACAAGAGACCCAGTACTTC.

This chain uses TRBV5-1 with TRBJ2-5, with 7 nucleotides matching TRBD1. Germline V gene data show CDR1 as SGHRS and CDR2 as YFSETQ. V was pared by 5 bases and J by 5 bases, with 6 bases of the junction left unmatched. The CDR3 is 13 amino acids. The DNA of the CDR3 is TGCGCCAGCAGACCCACGACAGGGGAGACCCAGTACTTC. Encoded protein: CASRPTTGETQYF.

The rearrangement links TRBV20-1 to TRBJ2-1; tentatively, D is TRBD2 (7 bases). Trimming removed 1 base at V and 4 bases at J, with 20 bases between. Germline CDR1 reads DFQATT; CDR2 reads SNEGSKA (reference sequence). The CDR3 is 17 residues long. CDR3 residues: CSARVHRGAADYNEQFF. As DNA, the CDR3 is TGCAGTGCTAGAGTGCATCGGGGGGCCGCTGATTACAATGAGCAGTTCTTC.

This chain connects TRBV3-1 to TRBJ1-4, with D unclear. V was clipped by 4 bases and J by 8 bases, with 11 bases between them. The CDR3 length is 13 residues. Germline values: CDR1 LGHDT, CDR2 YNNKEL (reference sequence). The CDR3 DNA is TGTGCCAGCAGCCCTGGAGGGCGGGAAAAACTGTTTTTT. Residues: CASSPGGREKLFF.